This TCR beta chain stems from a study of blood T cell repertoires in COVID-19. Method: immunoSEQ multiplex PCR; TCRdb's copy keeps in-frame clones and lacks some. This table has approximately 15,000 clones, 80% to 90% appearing once. The germline CDR1 and CDR2 sequences are SGHAT and FQNNGV. The CDR3 is 16 amino acids. The J segment lost 4 bases and the V segment lost 1 base, leaving 9 bases of the junction unmatched. J is TRBJ2-5 and V is TRBV11-2; 7 nucleotides align to TRBD2. The specimen was peripheral blood. This receptor was obtained from a woman in her sixties with acute or convalescent COVID-19. This CDR3 reads CASSLASGVVPETQYF. The DNA for the CDR3 is TGTGCCAGCAGCTTAGCGAGCGGGGTTGTTCCAGAGACCCAGTACTTC.